This TCR beta chain was recorded in a study of T cell responses to AZD1222 COVID-19 vaccine. Germline assignment: CDR1 MDHEN and CDR2 SYDVKM. Trimming removed 4 bases from V and 3 bases from J; junction bases left unmatched: 4. CDR3 size: 14 residues. TCRdb keeps only in-frame clones here, not all; method: immunoSEQ multiplex PCR. The repertoire holds about 100,000 clones, with 70% to 90% as singletons. This clone was picked up one time. Sequencing used peripheral blood, obtained on day 0 of AZD1222 vaccination. This chain links TRBV28 with TRBJ2-5; 8 positions agree with TRBD1. This TCR derives from an adult in good health. The DNA for the CDR3 is TGTGCCAGCAGTTCCTTGGACAGGGAAGAGACCCAGTACTTC. It encodes CASSSLDREETQYF.